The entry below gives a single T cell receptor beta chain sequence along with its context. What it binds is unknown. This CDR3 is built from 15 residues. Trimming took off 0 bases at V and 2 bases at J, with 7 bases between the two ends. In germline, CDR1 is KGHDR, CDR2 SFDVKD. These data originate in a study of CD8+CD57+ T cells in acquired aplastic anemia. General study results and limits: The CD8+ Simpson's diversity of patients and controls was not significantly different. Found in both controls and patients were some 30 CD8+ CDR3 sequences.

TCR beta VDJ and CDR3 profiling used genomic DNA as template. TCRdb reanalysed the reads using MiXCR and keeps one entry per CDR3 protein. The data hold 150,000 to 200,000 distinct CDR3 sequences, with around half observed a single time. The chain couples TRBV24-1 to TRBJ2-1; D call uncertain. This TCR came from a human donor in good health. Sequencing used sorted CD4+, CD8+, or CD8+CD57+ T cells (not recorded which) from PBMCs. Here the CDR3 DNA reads TGTGCCACCAGTGATTTGTCTTTGCCCTACAATGAGCAGTTCTTC. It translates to CATSDLSLPYNEQFF.